Following are 2 T cell receptor beta chains from one sample sequenced in a study of shared T cell receptors in the human thymus. Using immunoSEQ multiplex PCR, the repertoire was profiled, and TCRdb retains in-frame clones only, with some absent. Counted here are hundreds of thousands of clones, 88% occurring once; the ten biggest clones make up 0.01%. The data also belong to a second study, concerning human thymus T cells.

Specimen: thymocytes. Receptors were obtained from a boy under two years old with a congenital heart defect.

The chain uses TRBV19 and TRBJ2-7; D perhaps matches TRBD2 (6 bases). V lost 3 bases to trimming and J lost 3 bases, with 12 bases between them. The CDR3 contains 14 residues. CDR1 and CDR2 from the germline V gene are LNHDA and SQIVND (reference sequence). The CDR3 DNA is TGTGCCAGTAGTATCGGGGGATTCGTCTACGAGCAGTACTTC. Translation: CASSIGGFVYEQYF.

CDR3: CASSHLLGRDTYNEQFF. The CDR3 DNA is TGCGCCAGCAGCCACCTCTTGGGCAGGGATACCTACAATGAGCAGTTCTTC. J is TRBJ2-1 and V is TRBV4-3; weak D call: TRBD1 (5 bases). The CDR3 contains 17 residues. Germline-derived CDR1 and CDR2 are LGHNA and YSLEER. V was trimmed by 3 bases and J by 2 bases, leaving 17 bases between them.